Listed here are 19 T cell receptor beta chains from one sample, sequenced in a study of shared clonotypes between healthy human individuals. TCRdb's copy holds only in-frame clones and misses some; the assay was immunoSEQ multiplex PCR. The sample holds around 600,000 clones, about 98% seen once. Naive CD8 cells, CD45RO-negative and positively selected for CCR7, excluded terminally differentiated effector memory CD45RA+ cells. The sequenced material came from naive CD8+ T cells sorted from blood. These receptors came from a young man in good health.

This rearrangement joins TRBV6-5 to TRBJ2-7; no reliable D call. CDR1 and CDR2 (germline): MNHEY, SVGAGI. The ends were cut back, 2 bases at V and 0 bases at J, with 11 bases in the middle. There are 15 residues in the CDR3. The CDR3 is CASSYGPRNSYEQYF. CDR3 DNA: TGTGCCAGCAGTTACGGGCCGAGAAACTCCTACGAGCAGTACTTC.

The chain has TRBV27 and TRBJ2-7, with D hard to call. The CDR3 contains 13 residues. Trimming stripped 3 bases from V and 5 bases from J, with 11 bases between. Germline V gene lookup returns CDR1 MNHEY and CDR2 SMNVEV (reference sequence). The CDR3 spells CASSLKGFHEQYF. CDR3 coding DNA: TGTGCCAGCAGTTTGAAAGGTTTCCACGAGCAGTACTTC.

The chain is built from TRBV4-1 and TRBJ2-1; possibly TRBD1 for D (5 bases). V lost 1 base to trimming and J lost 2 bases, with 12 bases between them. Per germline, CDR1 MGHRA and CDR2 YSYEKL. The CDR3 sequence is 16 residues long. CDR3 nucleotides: TGCGCCAGCAGCCAAGGGGAACAGGCGGCCTACAATGAGCAGTTCTTC. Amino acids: CASSQGEQAAYNEQFF.

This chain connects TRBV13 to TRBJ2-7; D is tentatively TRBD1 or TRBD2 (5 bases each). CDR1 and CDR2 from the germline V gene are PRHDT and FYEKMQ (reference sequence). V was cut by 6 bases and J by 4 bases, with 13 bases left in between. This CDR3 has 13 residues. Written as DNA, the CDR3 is TGTGCCAGCAGAAATCTGGGGGATTACGAGCAGTACTTC. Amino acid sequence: CASRNLGDYEQYF.

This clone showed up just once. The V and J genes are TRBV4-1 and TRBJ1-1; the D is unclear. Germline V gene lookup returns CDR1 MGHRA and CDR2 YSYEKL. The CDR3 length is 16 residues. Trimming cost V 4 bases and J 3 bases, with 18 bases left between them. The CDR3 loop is CASSPEAGIGDTEAFF. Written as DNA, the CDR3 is TGCGCCAGCAGCCCAGAGGCCGGGATTGGGGACACTGAAGCTTTCTTT.

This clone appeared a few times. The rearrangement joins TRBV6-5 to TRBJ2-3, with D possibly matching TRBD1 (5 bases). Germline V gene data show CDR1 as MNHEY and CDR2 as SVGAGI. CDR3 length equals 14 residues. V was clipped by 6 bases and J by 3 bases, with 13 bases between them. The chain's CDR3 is CASRSEWTTDTQYF. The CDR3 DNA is TGTGCCAGCAGGTCCGAGTGGACAACAGATACGCAGTATTTT.

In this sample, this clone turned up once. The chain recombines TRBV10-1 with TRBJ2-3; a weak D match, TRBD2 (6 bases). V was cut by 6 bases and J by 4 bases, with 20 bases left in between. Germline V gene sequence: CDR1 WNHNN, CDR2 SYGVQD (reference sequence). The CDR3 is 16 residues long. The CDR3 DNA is TGCGCCAGCAGCGATGATCGGAGGGAGTGGGCAGATACGCAGTATTTT. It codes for CASSDDRREWADTQYF.

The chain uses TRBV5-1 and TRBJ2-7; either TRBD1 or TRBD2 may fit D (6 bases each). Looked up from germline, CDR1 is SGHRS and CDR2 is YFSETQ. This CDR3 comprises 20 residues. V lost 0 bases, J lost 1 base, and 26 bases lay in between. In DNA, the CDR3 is TGCGCCAGCAGCTTGGGTTTCGGGGGCGCGTCTATTGGGACGTCCTACGAGCAGTACTTC. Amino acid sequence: CASSLGFGGASIGTSYEQYF.

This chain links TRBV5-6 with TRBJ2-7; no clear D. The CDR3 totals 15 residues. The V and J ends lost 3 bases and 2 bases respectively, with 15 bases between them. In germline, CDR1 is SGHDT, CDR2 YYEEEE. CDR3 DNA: TGTGCCAGCAGCTCGATTACTGGCGTTGCCTACGAGCAGTACTTC. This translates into CASSSITGVAYEQYF.

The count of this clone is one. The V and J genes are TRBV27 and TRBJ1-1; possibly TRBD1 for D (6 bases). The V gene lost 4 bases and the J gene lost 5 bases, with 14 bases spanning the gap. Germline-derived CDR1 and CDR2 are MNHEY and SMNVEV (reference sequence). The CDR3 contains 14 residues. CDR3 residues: CASSSRGARTEAFF. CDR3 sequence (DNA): TGTGCCAGCAGTTCCAGGGGCGCAAGGACTGAAGCTTTCTTT.

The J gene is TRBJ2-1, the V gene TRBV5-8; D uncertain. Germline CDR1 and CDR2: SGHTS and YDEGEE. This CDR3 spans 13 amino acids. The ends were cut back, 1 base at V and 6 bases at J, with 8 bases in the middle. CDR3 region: CASSLLLGNEQFF. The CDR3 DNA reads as TGTGCCAGCAGCTTGTTACTGGGCAATGAGCAGTTCTTC.

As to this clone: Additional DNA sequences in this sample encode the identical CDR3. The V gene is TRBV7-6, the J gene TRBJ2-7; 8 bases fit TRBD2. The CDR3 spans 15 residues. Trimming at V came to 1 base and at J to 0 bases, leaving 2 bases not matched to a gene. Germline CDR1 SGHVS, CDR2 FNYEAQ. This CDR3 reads CASSLVAGGSYEQYF. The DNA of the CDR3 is TGTGCCAGCAGCTTAGTTGCGGGAGGCTCCTACGAGCAGTACTTC.

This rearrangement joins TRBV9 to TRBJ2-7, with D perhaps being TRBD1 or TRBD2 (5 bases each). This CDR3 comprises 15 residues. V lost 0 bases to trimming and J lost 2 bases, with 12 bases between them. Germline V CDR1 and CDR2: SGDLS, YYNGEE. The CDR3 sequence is CASSVARDPTYEQYF. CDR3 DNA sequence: TGTGCCAGCAGCGTAGCCAGGGACCCAACCTACGAGCAGTACTTC.

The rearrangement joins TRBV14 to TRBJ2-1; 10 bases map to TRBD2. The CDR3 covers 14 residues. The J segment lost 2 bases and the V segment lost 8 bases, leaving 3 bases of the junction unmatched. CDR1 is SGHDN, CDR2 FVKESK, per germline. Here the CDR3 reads CASALAGTYNEQFF. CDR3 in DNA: TGTGCCAGCGCACTAGCGGGGACCTACAATGAGCAGTTCTTC.

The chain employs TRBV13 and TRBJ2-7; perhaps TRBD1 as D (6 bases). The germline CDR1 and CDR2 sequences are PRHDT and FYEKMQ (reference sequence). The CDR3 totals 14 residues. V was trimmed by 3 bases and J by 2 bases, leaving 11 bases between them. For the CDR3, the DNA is TGTGCCAGCAGCTTCAGGGGAATCACCTACGAGCAGTACTTC. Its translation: CASSFRGITYEQYF.

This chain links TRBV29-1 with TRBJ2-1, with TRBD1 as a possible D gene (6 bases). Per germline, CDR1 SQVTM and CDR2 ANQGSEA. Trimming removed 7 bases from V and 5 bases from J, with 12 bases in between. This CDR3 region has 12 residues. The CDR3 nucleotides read TGCAGCGGGGGACATGGAGACAATGAGCAGTTCTTC. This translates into CSGGHGDNEQFF.

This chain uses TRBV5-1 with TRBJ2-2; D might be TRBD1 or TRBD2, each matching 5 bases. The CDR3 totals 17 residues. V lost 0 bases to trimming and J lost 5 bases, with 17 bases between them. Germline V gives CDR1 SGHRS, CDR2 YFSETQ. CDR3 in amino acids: CASSLEYQGSGTGELFF. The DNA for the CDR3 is TGCGCCAGCAGCTTGGAATATCAGGGATCGGGGACCGGGGAGCTGTTTTTT.

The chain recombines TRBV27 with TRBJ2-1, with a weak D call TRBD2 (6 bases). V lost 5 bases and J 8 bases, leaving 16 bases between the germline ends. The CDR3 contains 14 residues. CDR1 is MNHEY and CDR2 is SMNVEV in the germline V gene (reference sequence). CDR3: CASSPRGRGDEQFF. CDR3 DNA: TGTGCCAGCAGTCCGCGGGGACGAGGGGATGAGCAGTTCTTC.

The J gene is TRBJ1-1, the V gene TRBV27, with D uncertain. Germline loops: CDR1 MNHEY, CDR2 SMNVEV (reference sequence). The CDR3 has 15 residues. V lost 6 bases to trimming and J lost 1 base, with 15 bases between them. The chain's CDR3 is CASSSRRTPNTEAFF. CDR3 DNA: TGTGCCAGCAGCAGCCGGCGGACGCCGAACACTGAAGCTTTCTTT.